These T cell receptor beta chains were read from a single sample in a study of T cells in Graves' hyperthyroidism and ophthalmopathy. MiXCR was run by TCRdb on the multiplex PCR reads, yielding one entry per CDR3 protein. Of about 580,000 distinct CDR3 sequences listed, 11% to 15% were seen once; the top ten hold around 5.4%. Source material: blood. Receptor source: a woman aged 30 to 39 with Graves' hyperthyroidism that later progressed to Graves' ophthalmopathy. Both conserved end residues are part of each CDR3. Each record gives: D gene, V gene, J gene, clone size, CDR3 DNA, CDR3 protein. A D gene is named only where the DNA matches it firmly. Not all rows give a size; the values are once, few, many and, for expanded clones, a class.

>TRBD1|TRBV10-2|TRBJ1-6|many
TGCGCCAGCAGGGGGACAGGGAGTTCACCCCTCCACTTT
CASRGTGSSPLHF
>.|TRBV11-2|TRBJ1-1|many
TGTGCCAGCAGCCCTACACACCGCACTGAAGCTTTCTTT
CASSPTHRTEAFF
>.|TRBV5-1|TRBJ1-5|.
TGCGCCAGCAGCTTGGAGGCAGACCATCAGCCCCAGCATTTT
CASSLEADHQPQHF
>TRBD2|TRBV12-3/TRBV12-4|TRBJ2-3|many
TGTGCCAGCAGTTTTCGACTAGCGGGAGGCCCCACCACAGATACGCAGTATTTT
CASSFRLAGGPTTDTQYF
>.|TRBV19|TRBJ1-1|.
TGTGCCAGTAGTATAAGAGGGGTTTCCATGAACACTGAAGCTTTCTTT
CASSIRGVSMNTEAFF
>.|TRBV29-1|TRBJ2-7|many
TGCAGCGTAGCCGAGGGGGGATACGAGCAGTACTTC
CSVAEGGYEQYF
>.|TRBV29-1|TRBJ2-3|many
TGCAGCGTCAGCCACCCGGGACGGGGCACAGATACGCAGTATTTT
CSVSHPGRGTDTQYF
>TRBD1|TRBV20-1|TRBJ1-1|many
TGCAGTGCTAAGCCGGGACAGGGACGACCCCCTGAAGCTTTCTTT
CSAKPGQGRPPEAFF
>.|TRBV12-3/TRBV12-4|TRBJ1-3|many
TGTGCCAGCAGTCTTTCAGGGAAAACTGGAAACACCATATATTTT
CASSLSGKTGNTIYF
>.|TRBV11-2|TRBJ2-3|many
TGTGCCAGCAGCTTAGTTCCTAGCACAGATACGCAGTATTTT
CASSLVPSTDTQYF
>TRBD1|TRBV4-3|TRBJ1-1|few
TGCGCCAGCGGCCAGAGCCAGGGGGCGTTAGCTTTCTTT
CASGQSQGALAFF
>.|TRBV9|TRBJ2-3|few
TGTGCCAGCAGCGTAGTCGGAGGGTATGAAGATACGCAGTATTTT
CASSVVGGYEDTQYF
>TRBD1|TRBV30|TRBJ1-5|many
TGTGCCTGGAGTTCGACCCCCGGGACAGTAAGTCAGCCCCAGCATTTT
CAWSSTPGTVSQPQHF
>.|TRBV27|TRBJ2-5|many
TGTGCCAGCAGTCCGTCGCGGGTAGGAGGGATCGTGGAGTACTTC
CASSPSRVGGIVEYF
>TRBD2|TRBV9|TRBJ2-5|.
TGTGCCAGCAGCCTCTCGGCTAGCGGGAGAGGGACACAGTACTTC
CASSLSASGRGTQYF
>TRBD2|TRBV24-1|TRBJ2-7|many
TGTGCCACCAGTGATTTTGCGGGAGGGCCTGACGAGCAGTACTTC
CATSDFAGGPDEQYF
>TRBD1|TRBV24-1|TRBJ1-4|many
TGTGCCACCAGTGACCCTCGACAGGGTTGGAATGAAAAACTGTTTTTT
CATSDPRQGWNEKLFF
>TRBD1|TRBV6-5|TRBJ2-2|.
TGTGTCAGCAGTTATGGTACAGGGGGGACCGGGGAGCTGTTTTTT
CVSSYGTGGTGELFF
>TRBD2|TRBV2|TRBJ2-7|many
TGTGCCAGCAGCCAGGGACTAGCGGGAGCGGGAGAGCAGTACTTC
CASSQGLAGAGEQYF
>.|TRBV7-9|TRBJ2-7|many
TGTGCCAGCAGCTATAGCCCGGCGAGCGAGCAGTACTTC
CASSYSPASEQYF